The clone carrying this T cell receptor beta chain appeared a few times. This sample was taken from a study of shared clonotypes between healthy human individuals. The germline CDR1 and CDR2 sequences are SGHDN and FVKESK. This CDR3 has 15 residues. Trimming left V 5 bases short and J 1 base short, with 13 bases between. Running of the assay took place at deep level. Produced via immunoSEQ multiplex PCR; TCRdb's table is partial and in-frame only. The sample lists hundreds of thousands of clones; approximately 79% were seen once. The specimen sequenced was memory CD4+ T cells sorted from blood. Noted subset: CD45RA-negative fraction. The chain joins TRBV14 to TRBJ2-3; perhaps TRBD1 as D (6 bases). The sequence came from a woman aged 25 to 39 in good health. The CDR3 DNA is TGTGCCAGCAGCATACAGGGTTGGCGCACAGATACGCAGTATTTT. Translation: CASSIQGWRTDTQYF.